Each of the 24 T cell receptor beta chains below was sequenced from the same sample in a study of regulatory T cells in long-lasting Graves disease. Time point noted: newly diagnosed GD, antithyroid drugs for less than 3 months. The TCR library used RNA extracted from PBMCs. Through Arm-PCR of CDR3 regions and iRepertoire HTBI primers, TCR beta libraries were built. TCRdb reanalysed the multiplex PCR reads using MiXCR and keeps one entry per CDR3 protein. The sample yields approximately 440,000 distinct CDR3 sequences, 15% to 20% seen once. These records were also assigned to another study, of T cells in Graves' hyperthyroidism and ophthalmopathy.

The sequencing used peripheral blood mononuclear cells (PBMCs), collected at new diagnosis, from a patient treated with antithyroid drugs. These receptor sequences come from a middle-aged man with Graves disease.

This clonotype was observed at least ten times. The chain employs TRBV7-8 and TRBJ2-1; no clear D. The CDR3 extends over 13 amino acids. Germline V gives CDR1 SGHVS, CDR2 FQNEAQ. Deletions cut 0 bases from V and 10 bases from J, with 10 bases between. The CDR3 reads CASSLAAFDEQFF. The CDR3 nucleotides read TGTGCCAGCAGCTTAGCTGCCTTTGACGAGCAGTTCTTC.

This clonotype has at least ten counts. The chain is built from TRBV5-1 and TRBJ2-1, with 8 nucleotides matching TRBD1. J gave up 5 bases and V 5 bases, and 9 bases lay outside the gene matches. From germline, CDR1 is SGHRS and CDR2 YFSETQ. The CDR3 extends over 15 amino acids. DNA for the CDR3: TGCGCCAGCAGTCATAAACAGGGGGTCGACAATGAGCAGTTCTTC. It yields the protein CASSHKQGVDNEQFF.

The sample holds a few counts of this clonotype. A far larger clone lies a single base away; this is likely a read error. The V and J genes are TRBV11-3 and TRBJ2-5; D is possibly TRBD2 (6 bases). Per germline, CDR1 SGHNT and CDR2 YENEEA. This CDR3 is built from 14 residues. Between the trimmed V and J ends, which lost 7 bases and 5 bases, there was a span of 17 bases. The CDR3: CASNRRRAGETQYF. The CDR3 nucleotides read TGTGCCAGCAACCGCCGGAGGGCCGGGGAGACCCAGTACTTC. The whole variable domain, remainder taken from reference TRBV11-3 and TRBJ2-5, is EAGVVQSPRYKIIEKKQPVAFWCNPISGHNTLYWYLQNLGQGPELLIRYENEEAVDDSQLPKDRFSAERLKGVDSTLKIQPAELGDSAVYLCASNRRRAGETQYFGPGTRLLVL.

This clonotype occurred many times. The chain links TRBV30 to TRBJ1-2; no clear D. Trimming shortened V by 0 bases and J by 1 base, and 12 bases separated the two germline ends. The germline CDR1 and CDR2 sequences are GTSNPN and SVGIG (reference sequence). The CDR3 totals 15 residues. In nucleotides, the CDR3 is TGTGCCTGGAGTGTACTCGGCACTAATAACTATGGCTACACCTTC. Protein sequence: CAWSVLGTNNYGYTF.

This clonotype was observed at least ten times. The V and J genes are TRBV11-3 and TRBJ2-1, with a tentative D call TRBD1 (6 bases). Trimming removed 10 bases at V and 0 bases at J, with 10 bases between. This CDR3 is 13 amino acids long. CDR1 SGHNT and CDR2 YENEEA come from the germline V gene. Here the CDR3 DNA reads TGTGCCACACAGGGAAGCTCCTACAATGAGCAGTTCTTC. Translated: CATQGSSYNEQFF. Drawing the rest from reference TRBV11-3 and TRBJ2-1, the complete variable domain is EAGVVQSPRYKIIEKKQPVAFWCNPISGHNTLYWYLQNLGQGPELLIRYENEEAVDDSQLPKDRFSAERLKGVDSTLKIQPAELGDSAVYLCATQGSSYNEQFFGPGTRLTVL.

A remark on this clonotype: A much larger clone differs by one base, so this may be a read error. Because the CDR3 is missing its conserved closing phenylalanine or tryptophan, this is likely a read error. This chain connects TRBV7-2 to TRBJ2-3, with TRBD2 matching over 7 bases. With 11 bases clipped from V and 5 bases from J, the junction kept 10 bases outside the gene matches. Looked up from germline, CDR1 is SGHTA and CDR2 is FQGNSA. The CDR3 runs 13 residues. The CDR3 sequence: CACQRDSLDTQYL. CDR3 sequence (DNA): TGTGCCTGTCAGCGGGACTCCTTAGATACGCAGTATCTT.

This clonotype was recorded a few times. This chain connects TRBV6-2 or TRBV6-3 to TRBJ2-1; D unclear. Germline V lookup: CDR1 MNHEY, CDR2 SVGEGT. The CDR3 has 14 amino acids. Deletions cut 0 bases from V and 6 bases from J, with 9 bases between. Here the CDR3 DNA reads TGTGCCAGCAGTTACTCGAAACCCGCCAATGAGCAGTTCTTC. Translated: CASSYSKPANEQFF.

There are many counts of this clonotype. V usage is TRBV5-1 and J usage is TRBJ2-2; TRBD2 might be the D (5 bases). The V gene lost 4 bases and the J gene lost 3 bases, with 10 bases spanning the gap. This CDR3 spans 14 amino acids. Germline CDR1 and CDR2: SGHRS and YFSETQ. CDR3 sequence: CASSLRTHTGELFF. The CDR3 DNA follows: TGCGCCAGCAGCCTTAGGACTCACACCGGGGAGCTGTTTTTT. The variable domain in full, completed from reference TRBV5-1 and TRBJ2-2, reads KAGVTQTPRYLIKTRGQQVTLSCSPISGHRSVSWYQQTPGQGLQFLFEYFSETQRNKGNFPGRFSGRQFSNSRSEMNVSTLELGDSALYLCASSLRTHTGELFFGEGSRLTVL.

This clonotype was detected ten times or more. The genes are TRBV12-3 or TRBV12-4 and TRBJ1-6; no clear D gene. The V end lost 7 bases, the J end lost 3 bases, and 10 bases lay between the germline ends. The CDR3 has 14 residues. CDR3 sequence: CASTKVIYNSPLHF. CDR3 nucleotide sequence: TGTGCCAGCACCAAGGTCATCTATAATTCACCCCTCCACTTT.

This clonotype was seen more than once but under ten times. The chain has TRBV30 and TRBJ2-7; D gene unclear. CDR3 size: 11 residues. Between the trimmed V and J ends, which lost 0 bases and 4 bases, there was a span of 4 bases. Germline V gene sequence: CDR1 GTSNPN, CDR2 SVGIG (reference sequence). CDR3 protein: CAWSVRYEQYF. In DNA, the CDR3 is TGTGCCTGGAGTGTCAGGTACGAGCAGTACTTC. Full variable domain (outside the CDR3, taken from reference TRBV30 and TRBJ2-7): SQTIHQWPATLVQPVGSPLSLECTVEGTSNPNLYWYRQAAGRGLQLLFYSVGIGQISSEVPQNLSASRPQDRQFILSSKKLLLSDSGFYLCAWSVRYEQYFGPGTRLTVT.

This clonotype was counted many times. The chain links TRBV5-1 to TRBJ2-1, with TRBD2 matching over 13 bases. Per germline, CDR1 SGHRS and CDR2 YFSETQ. This CDR3 contains 16 residues. Trimming took 3 bases from V and 7 from J; bases not matched to a gene: 7. The CDR3 nucleotides read TGCGCCAGCAGCTCGGGACTAGCGGGACCGTTGAATGAGCAGTTCTTC. As protein: CASSSGLAGPLNEQFF. The full variable domain, with the rest looked up from reference TRBV5-1 and TRBJ2-1, is KAGVTQTPRYLIKTRGQQVTLSCSPISGHRSVSWYQQTPGQGLQFLFEYFSETQRNKGNFPGRFSGRQFSNSRSEMNVSTLELGDSALYLCASSSGLAGPLNEQFFGPGTRLTVL.

This clonotype was picked up a small number of times. The J gene is TRBJ1-6, the V gene TRBV12-3 or TRBV12-4; D may be TRBD1 (5 bases). With 5 bases removed from V and 6 bases from J, the gap between germline ends came to 14 bases. The CDR3 runs 15 residues. The CDR3: CASSARGVTNSPLHF. The CDR3 DNA reads as TGTGCCAGCAGTGCGCGAGGGGTTACTAATTCACCCCTCCACTTT.

This clonotype has only a few counts. This rearrangement joins TRBV28 to TRBJ2-7, with 8 positions matching TRBD1. With V trimmed by 3 bases and J by 7 bases, 5 bases remained unmatched. The CDR3 consists of 13 residues. Germline CDR1 is MDHEN and CDR2 is SYDVKM. The CDR3 DNA reads as TGTGCCAGCAGTTTCAGGGGGCGTGGTGAGCAGTACTTC. This gives the protein CASSFRGRGEQYF.

This chain uses TRBV5-1 with TRBJ1-6; D not certain. Germline lookup yields CDR1 SGHRS and CDR2 YFSETQ. Trimming removed 6 bases at V and 5 bases at J, with 15 bases between. The CDR3 runs 15 residues. CDR3 in amino acids: CASTPRPRDNSPLHF. In DNA form, the CDR3 reads TGCGCCAGCACCCCCCGGCCTCGGGATAATTCACCCCTCCACTTT.

The rearrangement links TRBV6-1 to TRBJ1-5; TRBD1 is a possible D gene (6 bases). Trimming removed 7 bases from V and 6 bases from J, with 19 bases in between. CDR1 MNHNS and CDR2 SASEGT come from the germline V gene. This CDR3 contains 15 residues. Written as DNA, the CDR3 is TGTGCCAGCATGTACAGGGTTCCCAGTTCTCAGCCCCAGCATTTT. Its protein product is CASMYRVPSSQPQHF.

This clonotype appeared many times. The rearrangement links TRBV28 to TRBJ1-1; D possibly corresponds to TRBD1 (6 bases). This CDR3 region has 16 residues. Trimming pared 6 bases from V and 0 bases from J, leaving 17 bases between. CDR1 MDHEN and CDR2 SYDVKM come from the germline V gene. Written as DNA, the CDR3 is TGTGCCAGCAGGCCTAAGACAGGAAGGGTGAACACTGAAGCTTTCTTT. This encodes CASRPKTGRVNTEAFF. Looking up the rest from reference TRBV28 and TRBJ1-1 gives the full variable domain: DVKVTQSSRYLVKRTGEKVFLECVQDMDHENMFWYRQDPGLGLRLIYFSYDVKMKEKGDIPEGYSVSREKKERFSLILESASTNQTSMYLCASRPKTGRVNTEAFFGQGTRLTVV.

This clonotype was counted ten times or more. The chain couples TRBV7-8 to TRBJ2-7; a possible D gene is TRBD2 (6 bases). The CDR3 spans 14 residues. Trimming left V 5 bases short and J 2 bases short, with 13 bases between. Germline V lookup: CDR1 SGHVS, CDR2 FQNEAQ. In nucleotides, the CDR3 is TGTGCCAGCAGCCTTAGCGGTTCCGCCTACGAGCAGTACTTC. It codes for CASSLSGSAYEQYF.

The V gene is TRBV13, the J gene TRBJ1-2; 8 bases align to TRBD1. CDR1 and CDR2 (germline): PRHDT, FYEKMQ (reference sequence). The ends lost 5 bases at V and 0 bases at J; junction bases unmatched: 5. CDR3 size: 15 residues. CDR3 in amino acids: CASSRTTGANYGYTF. The CDR3 nucleotides are TGTGCCAGCAGCCGGACGACAGGGGCTAACTATGGCTACACCTTC.

The table lists this clonotype with many counts. J is TRBJ2-7 and V is TRBV20-1; the match to TRBD2 covers 7 bases. Germline CDR1 reads DFQATT; CDR2 reads SNEGSKA (reference sequence). CDR3 length equals 12 residues. V was pared by 4 bases and J by 2 bases, with 2 bases of the junction left unmatched. The CDR3 nucleotides read TGCAGTGCTACTAGCGGAACCTACGAGCAGTACTTC. Translation gives CSATSGTYEQYF.

This chain joins TRBV24-1 and TRBJ2-6, with 8 bases fitting TRBD2. The CDR3 consists of 16 residues. From germline, CDR1 is KGHDR and CDR2 SFDVKD. V shed 5 bases, J shed 2 bases, and the junction held 4 bases outside the gene matches. Written as DNA, the CDR3 is TGTGCCACCAGTGCTCAGCGGGGGCCTGGGGCCAACGTCCTGACTTTC. It yields the protein CATSAQRGPGANVLTF.

The chain uses TRBV6-1 and TRBJ1-5, with D possibly TRBD1 on 6 matching bases. Trimming left V 3 bases short and J 4 bases short, with 16 bases between. CDR3 length equals 16 residues. CDR1 MNHNS and CDR2 SASEGT come from the germline V gene. The CDR3 protein is CASSDWRGRGNQPQHF. CDR3 coding DNA: TGTGCCAGCAGTGACTGGCGGGGGCGCGGAAATCAGCCCCAGCATTTT.

A note on this clonotype: Because the CDR3 is missing its conserved closing phenylalanine or tryptophan, this is likely a read error. The gene calls are TRBV7-8 and TRBJ2-5, with a tentative D call TRBD1 (6 bases). Germline lookup yields CDR1 SGHVS and CDR2 FQNEAQ. The V gene lost 6 bases and the J gene lost 4 bases, with 18 bases spanning the gap. This CDR3 is 15 amino acids long. The CDR3 DNA follows: TGTGCCAGCAGTGAGGGGGAATCTGGGTTAGAGACCCAGTACCTC. It specifies CASSEGESGLETQYL.

This clonotype has at least ten counts. V and J are TRBV9 and TRBJ2-7, with D unclear. V lost 4 bases and J lost 1, with 12 bases in between. The CDR3 runs 14 residues. The germline gives CDR1 SGDLS, CDR2 YYNGEE. Written as DNA, the CDR3 is TGTGCCAGCAGCTCAGCAGGAACTTCCTACGAGCAGTACTTC. The encoded protein is CASSSAGTSYEQYF.

The chain recombines TRBV6-9 with TRBJ2-2; D may be TRBD1 (5 bases). The CDR3 covers 12 residues. V lost 2 bases and J 8 bases, leaving 6 bases between the germline ends. Germline V gives CDR1 MNHGY, CDR2 SVAAGI. The CDR3 nucleotides are TGTGCCAGCAGTTATAGGGGTGGGGAGCTGTTTTTT. This sequence encodes CASSYRGGELFF.